This T cell receptor beta chain was sequenced for a study of blood T cell repertoires in COVID-19. The overall study: Material from acute and convalescent COVID-19 was sourced from the United States, Italy and Spain.

The Seattle patients, enrolled during active infection, were followed longitudinally. The CDR3 extends over 16 amino acids. Losses at the gene ends were 1 base for V and 5 bases for J; bases not matched to a gene: 9. CDR1 SGHVS and CDR2 FNYEAQ come from the germline V gene. Some clones are missing from TCRdb's copy, which holds only in-frame ones; the method was immunoSEQ multiplex PCR. The data contain 270,000 or so clones, 86% of them singletons. The clonotype originates from a woman under 40 with COVID-19, enrolled during active disease. The chain couples TRBV7-6 to TRBJ2-5; 8 nucleotides agree with TRBD2. The specimen sequenced was peripheral blood. The CDR3 coding sequence is TGTGCCAGCAGCTTAGGGAGCGGGGGACCCCGGGAGACCCAGTACTTC. Amino acid sequence: CASSLGSGGPRETQYF.